Listed below are T cell receptor beta chains from one sample, sequenced in a study of T cells in Graves' hyperthyroidism and ophthalmopathy. MiXCR, run by TCRdb on the multiplex PCR reads, gives a single entry per CDR3 protein. This table holds 550,000 to 600,000 distinct CDR3 sequences, approximately 44% found once. Source material: peripheral blood or thyroid tissue (not recorded which). Receptors originate from an adult woman with Graves' disease, either hyperthyroidism or ophthalmopathy (not recorded which). Each CDR3 is given with its conserved first and last residue. Fields, in order: V gene, CDR3 length, J gene, CDR3 protein.

TRBV12-3/TRBV12-4	16	TRBJ2-5	CASTGETSGSGETQYF
TRBV7-8	14	TRBJ1-3	CASADWGSGNTIYF
TRBV5-1	14	TRBJ1-5	CASSEGRANQPQHF
TRBV6-5	14	TRBJ1-4	CASSYTDPRGKLFF
TRBV6-2/TRBV6-3	13	TRBJ1-1	CASSLTRVAEAFF
TRBV29-1	13	TRBJ2-7	CSVHRGPGYEQYF
TRBV12-3/TRBV12-4	12	TRBJ1-3	CASGRTGNTIYF
TRBV5-1	14	TRBJ1-1	CASSRSLKNTEAFF
TRBV7-9	15	TRBJ2-1	CASSLASGRSNEQFF
TRBV5-1	14	TRBJ2-3	CASSLGTTADTQYF
TRBV9	14	TRBJ1-1	CASSLGEGNTEAFF
TRBV29-1	14	TRBJ2-7	CSVEDTGQSYEQYF
TRBV10-3	15	TRBJ2-7	CAISESAGGPAEQYF
TRBV7-3	15	TRBJ1-2	CASSFVRNTVYGYTF
TRBV7-3	13	TRBJ1-6	CASSRASGSPLHF
TRBV6-5	11	TRBJ2-5	CAISYGETQYF
TRBV10-3	16	TRBJ2-7	CAISEAGQGRRYEQYF
TRBV10-2	15	TRBJ2-6	CASSEDTSGANVLTF
TRBV4-2	14	TRBJ2-2	CASSQEGPTGELFF
TRBV5-4	15	.	CASSRGTSGTREQFF
TRBV20-1	13	TRBJ2-7	CSARGQGRDEQYF
TRBV25-1	16	TRBJ1-6	CASSKRTGGTGSPLHF
TRBV7-9	16	TRBJ1-2	CASSLGEMTANYGYTF
TRBV9	15	TRBJ1-4	CASSVVLGVDEKLFF
TRBV5-1	14	TRBJ1-2	CASSSQGPNYGYTF
TRBV10-3	14	TRBJ2-5	CAIRQGDSQETQYF
TRBV7-2	14	TRBJ1-5	CASSPVRGNQPQHF
TRBV5-6	15	TRBJ2-6	CASSSYRERLNVLTF